These T cell receptor beta chains were read from a single sample in a study of blood T cell repertoires in COVID-19. The data were produced by immunoSEQ multiplex PCR, yet TCRdb's version contains in-frame clones alone and is incomplete. The sample consists of about 210,000 clones, around three quarters of them appearing once. Sequencing was carried out using peripheral blood. Every receptor here comes from a woman aged 70-85 years with acute or convalescent COVID-19. Both conserved end residues are part of each CDR3. A D gene is named only where the DNA matches it firmly. Where a row states a size, it is once, few, many or the class of an expanded clone; other rows omit it.

TRBD1	TRBV19	few	TRBJ1-5	TGTGCCAGTAGTGAAGACAGGGATCAGCCCCAGCATTTT	CASSEDRDQPQHF
-	TRBV10-3	-	TRBJ2-2	TGTGCCATCAGTGAAGAACAGGGGGGGCCCGGGGAGCTGTTTTTT	CAISEEQGGPGELFF
-	TRBV7-3	-	TRBJ2-3	TGTGCCAGCAGCTTATGGGCCGGTACCACAGATACGCAGTATTTT	CASSLWAGTTDTQYF
-	TRBV11-2	few	TRBJ2-3	TGTGCCAGCAGCCTTAGCACAGATACGCAGTATTTT	CASSLSTDTQYF
TRBD2	TRBV7-9	-	TRBJ2-5	TGTGCCAGCAGCTTAGGACTAGCGGGGACCCAGTACTTC	CASSLGLAGTQYF
-	TRBV30	-	TRBJ1-5	TGTGCCTGGGGTGACGGGAGCAATCAGCCCCAGCATTTT	CAWGDGSNQPQHF
TRBD1	TRBV6-5	-	TRBJ1-1	TGTGCCAGCAGTTACAGGGGGCACCTCACTGAAGCTTTCTTT	CASSYRGHLTEAFF
TRBD1	TRBV6-5	few	TRBJ1-1	TGTGCCAGCAGTTACCAGGGGGGTACCACTGAAGCTTTCTTT	CASSYQGGTTEAFF
-	TRBV6-1	-	TRBJ2-3	TGTGCCAGCAGTGATGGGGGCTCCCCAGATACGCAGTATTTT	CASSDGGSPDTQYF
-	TRBV5-7	once	TRBJ2-5	TGTGCCAGCAGCTCTCCGGGAAGAGAGACCCAGTACTTC	CASSSPGRETQYF
-	TRBV10-1	-	TRBJ1-1	TGCGCCAGCAGTGAATCGACGGGAATAGACACTGAAGCTTTCTTT	CASSESTGIDTEAFF
-	TRBV7-8	-	TRBJ2-1	TGTGCCAGCAGACCTCTCTCCCGGGTTGAGCAGTTCTTC	CASRPLSRVEQFF
TRBD1	TRBV6-2/TRBV6-3	-	TRBJ2-7	TGTGCCAGCAGTCTGGACAGGGGCGAGCAGTACTTC	CASSLDRGEQYF
-	TRBV7-9	-	TRBJ2-4	TGTGCCAGCAGCTCCCACAGGGGGGGTGGAGAACAGTACTTC	CASSSHRGGGEQYF